This TCR beta chain stems from a study of blood T cell repertoires in COVID-19. Germline V lookup: CDR1 KGHSH, CDR2 LQKENI. This CDR3 has 16 amino acids. Trimming took 5 bases from V and 1 from J; bases not matched to a gene: 8. The method was immunoSEQ multiplex PCR; TCRdb's version includes in-frame clones alone and lacks a portion of them. The sample holds more than 100,000 clones, about 89% seen once. This chain uses TRBV18 with TRBJ2-3; 8 nucleotides line up with TRBD2. The source of this sequence is a woman between 55 and 75 years old with acute or convalescent COVID-19. Sequenced material: peripheral blood. The CDR3 DNA sequence: TGTGCCAGCTCAGAAACCGCGGGAGGCGGCACAGATACGCAGTATTTT. Residues: CASSETAGGGTDTQYF.